One and the same sample provided the 18 T cell receptor beta chains below, sequenced in a study of blood T cell repertoires in COVID-19. Here immunoSEQ multiplex PCR was the method, and the copy in TCRdb shows in-frame clones only, minus some. The sample lists under 200,000 clones; more than 85% were seen once. The sample consisted of peripheral blood. The receptor set was obtained from an elderly woman in a cohort sampled during active or convalescent COVID-19.

The chain uses TRBV7-2 and TRBJ1-2, with D maybe TRBD1 (5 bases). Germline lookup yields CDR1 SGHTA and CDR2 FQGNSA. This CDR3 region has 14 residues. Trimming shortened V by 5 bases and J by 8 bases, and 18 bases separated the two germline ends. CDR3 bases: TGTGCCAGCAGCACCGGGGGGTCGCTAGAGGGCTACACCTTC. Protein product: CASSTGGSLEGYTF. The full variable domain, rest sourced from reference TRBV7-2 and TRBJ1-2, is GAGVSQSPSNKVTEKGKDVELRCDPISGHTALYWYRQSLGQGLEFLIYFQGNSAPDKSGLPSDRFSAERTGGSVSTLTIQRTQQEDSAVYLCASSTGGSLEGYTFGSGTRLTVV.

The chain has TRBV3-1 (or the pseudogene TRBV3-2) and TRBJ2-1, with 7 bases lining up with TRBD2. The CDR3 is 13 residues long. V was clipped by 4 bases and J by 5 bases; unmatched bases: 2. Germline-derived CDR1 and CDR2 are LGHDT and YNNKEL (reference sequence). The CDR3 DNA sequence: TGTGCCAGCAGCCTTGGGGGGGACAATGAGCAGTTCTTC. Translation gives CASSLGGDNEQFF.

This sequence joins TRBV2 and TRBJ1-3; no clear D gene. The V gene lost 6 bases and the J gene lost 4 bases, with 13 bases spanning the gap. Germline V gene sequence: CDR1 SNHLY, CDR2 FYNNEI. The CDR3 consists of 14 residues. The CDR3, as DNA: TGTGCCAGCAGCTTAGGAGGTGGCGGAAACACCATATATTTT. Protein product: CASSLGGGGNTIYF.

Details on this clone: Other DNA sequences within the sample encode an identical CDR3. This chain uses TRBV30 with TRBJ1-2, with a weak D call TRBD1 (6 bases). From germline, CDR1 is GTSNPN and CDR2 SVGIG (reference sequence). The CDR3 has 12 residues. Trimming cost V 1 base and J 5 bases, with 8 bases left between them. CDR3 amino acids: CAWSGTAYGYTF. For the CDR3, the DNA is TGTGCCTGGAGTGGGACAGCGTATGGCTACACCTTC.

The chain uses TRBV10-3 and TRBJ2-1; 7 nucleotides agree with TRBD2. Germline V gene lookup returns CDR1 ENHRY and CDR2 SYGVKD. V was clipped by 0 bases and J by 12 bases; unmatched bases: 5. The CDR3 loop spans 13 amino acids. The CDR3 is CAISESKAGRQFF. The CDR3 DNA follows: TGTGCCATCAGTGAGTCGAAAGCGGGGAGGCAGTTCTTC.

The chain joins TRBV7-6 to TRBJ1-3, with D perhaps TRBD1 (6 bases). Germline CDR1 reads SGHVS; CDR2 reads FNYEAQ. The V gene lost 1 base and the J gene lost 1 base, with 11 bases spanning the gap. The CDR3 contains 16 residues. CDR3 residues: CASSLGQAGSGNTIYF. The CDR3 DNA reads as TGTGCCAGCAGCTTAGGACAGGCCGGATCTGGAAACACCATATATTTT.

This chain uses TRBV6-5 with TRBJ2-3; 8 positions match TRBD2. The germline CDR1 and CDR2 sequences are MNHEY and SVGAGI. This CDR3 region has 15 residues. Trimming took 7 bases from V and 2 from J; bases not matched to a gene: 8. CDR3 sequence reads: CASTRAGANTDTQYF. The CDR3 coding sequence is TGTGCCAGCACCCGAGCGGGGGCGAACACAGATACGCAGTATTTT.

The DNA of the CDR3 is TGTGCCAGCAGCCCCCGGGACAGGACCCTTGGAAACACCATATATTTT. It codes for CASSPRDRTLGNTIYF. V and J are TRBV7-2 and TRBJ1-3; 8 positions match TRBD1. The CDR3 spans 16 residues. V was clipped by 5 bases and J by 3 bases; unmatched bases: 9. Germline V gene data show CDR1 as SGHTA and CDR2 as FQGNSA.

The chain joins TRBV28 to TRBJ1-2; TRBD1 matches at 7 bases. Germline V lookup: CDR1 MDHEN, CDR2 SYDVKM. V shed 2 bases, J shed 5 bases, and the junction held 8 bases outside the gene matches. The CDR3 extends over 15 amino acids. CDR3 amino acids: CASSLGPAGGYGYTF. CDR3 in DNA: TGTGCCAGCAGTTTAGGTCCGGCAGGGGGGTATGGCTACACCTTC.

The gene calls are TRBV7-2 and TRBJ1-1, with D uncertain. Germline values: CDR1 SGHTA, CDR2 FQGNSA. CDR3 length: 14 residues. Deletions cut 1 base from V and 1 base from J, with 7 bases between. CDR3 nucleotides: TGTGCCAGCAGCTTAGAGCCTGGGAACACTGAAGCTTTCTTT. It translates to CASSLEPGNTEAFF.

CDR3 region: CASSSRQFTNTGELFF. CDR3 nucleotide sequence: TGTGCCAGCAGCTCTCGACAGTTTACGAACACCGGGGAGCTGTTTTTT. The chain joins TRBV9 to TRBJ2-2; TRBD1 might be the D (5 bases). V was trimmed by 4 bases and J by 0 bases, leaving 13 bases between them. This CDR3 spans 16 amino acids. Per the germline V gene, CDR1 is SGDLS and CDR2 is YYNGEE. Together with reference TRBV9 and TRBJ2-2, the CDR3 gives the full variable domain: DSGVTQTPKHLITATGQRVTLRCSPRSGDLSVYWYQQSLDQGLQFLIQYYNGEERAKGNILERFSAQQFPDLHSELNLSSLELGDSALYFCASSSRQFTNTGELFFGEGSRLTVL.

This chain uses TRBV5-1 with TRBJ1-1; 8 nucleotides line up with TRBD1. V gave up 0 bases and J gave up 7 bases; unmatched junction bases: 5. Germline V gene data show CDR1 as SGHRS and CDR2 as YFSETQ. The CDR3 has 14 amino acids. In nucleotides, the CDR3 is TGCGCCAGCAGCTTGGCTATGGACAGGGATGAAGCTTTCTTT. Protein product: CASSLAMDRDEAFF.

The CDR3 here is CAIRPGQNTDTQYF. Written as DNA, the CDR3 is TGTGCCATCAGACCGGGACAGAACACAGATACGCAGTATTTT. The rearrangement links TRBV10-3 to TRBJ2-3, with 7 bases lining up with TRBD1. The CDR3 length is 14 residues. The V segment lost 6 bases and the J segment 2 bases; nucleotides outside the gene matches: 5. Germline CDR1 reads ENHRY; CDR2 reads SYGVKD.

The chain has TRBV5-1 and TRBJ1-6; 7 bases line up with TRBD1. Per germline, CDR1 SGHRS and CDR2 YFSETQ. The CDR3 totals 14 residues. After removal of 0 bases from V and 8 bases from J, the junction contained 2 bases not matched to a gene. CDR3 amino acids: CASSLEQGYSPLHF. The DNA for the CDR3 is TGCGCCAGCAGCTTGGAACAGGGGTATTCACCCCTCCACTTT. The whole variable domain, filled in from reference TRBV5-1 and TRBJ1-6, reads KAGVTQTPRYLIKTRGQQVTLSCSPISGHRSVSWYQQTPGQGLQFLFEYFSETQRNKGNFPGRFSGRQFSNSRSEMNVSTLELGDSALYLCASSLEQGYSPLHFGNGTRLTVT.

The chain uses TRBV7-8 and TRBJ2-2; TRBD2 aligns across 10 bases. The CDR3 contains 18 residues. Germline V lookup: CDR1 SGHVS, CDR2 FQNEAQ. Trimming cost V 2 bases and J 2 bases; bases outside gene matches: 8. The CDR3 bases are TGTGCCAGCAGCTTAATGCTAGCGGGAGCTTCAAACACCGGGGAGCTGTTTTTT. As protein: CASSLMLAGASNTGELFF.

The V and J genes are TRBV27 and TRBJ1-5; the match to TRBD1 covers 8 bases. Germline CDR1 reads MNHEY; CDR2 reads SMNVEV (reference sequence). The CDR3 loop spans 16 amino acids. J was trimmed by 7 bases and V by 6 bases; bases with no gene match: 14. In nucleotides, the CDR3 is TGTGCCAGCAGCCACCTCGGACAGGGAGTAGAGCAGCCCCAGCATTTT. Translating it yields CASSHLGQGVEQPQHF.

This sequence joins TRBV9 and TRBJ2-5; D unresolved. With 0 bases removed from V and 5 bases from J, the gap between germline ends came to 20 bases. This CDR3 spans 17 amino acids. The germline V gene has CDR1 SGDLS and CDR2 YYNGEE. CDR3 protein: CASSVEWNSSPVETQYF. The CDR3 region has the DNA TGTGCCAGCAGCGTAGAGTGGAACAGCTCACCGGTCGAGACCCAGTACTTC.

The chain recombines TRBV21-1 with TRBJ2-7; the table's D gene call, TRBD2, was not cross checked with the DNA. TRBV21-1 is termed a pseudogene. The CDR3 spans 16 residues. CDR3 bases: TGTGCCAGCAGCCCCCCAAGGGGCGGGAGGTCCTACGAGCAGTACGTC. This gives the protein CASSPPRGGRSYEQYV.